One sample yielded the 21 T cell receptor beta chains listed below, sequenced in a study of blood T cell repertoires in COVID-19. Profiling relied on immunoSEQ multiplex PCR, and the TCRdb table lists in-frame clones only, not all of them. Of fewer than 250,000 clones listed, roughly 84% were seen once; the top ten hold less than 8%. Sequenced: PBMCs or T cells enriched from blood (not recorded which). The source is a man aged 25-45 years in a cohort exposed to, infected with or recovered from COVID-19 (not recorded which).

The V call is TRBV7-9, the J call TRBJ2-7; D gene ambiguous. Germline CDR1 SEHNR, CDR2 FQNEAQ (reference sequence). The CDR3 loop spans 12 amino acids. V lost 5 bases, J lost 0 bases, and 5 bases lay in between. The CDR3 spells CASSLTSYEQYF. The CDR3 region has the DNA TGTGCCAGCAGCCTAACCTCCTACGAGCAGTACTTC.

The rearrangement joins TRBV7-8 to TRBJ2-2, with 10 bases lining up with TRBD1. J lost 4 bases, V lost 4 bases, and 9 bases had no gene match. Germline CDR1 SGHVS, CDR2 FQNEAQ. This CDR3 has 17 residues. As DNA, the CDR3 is TGTGCCAGCAGCTGGGGCAGGGACAGGGGAAGCACCGGGGAGCTGTTTTTT. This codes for CASSWGRDRGSTGELFF.

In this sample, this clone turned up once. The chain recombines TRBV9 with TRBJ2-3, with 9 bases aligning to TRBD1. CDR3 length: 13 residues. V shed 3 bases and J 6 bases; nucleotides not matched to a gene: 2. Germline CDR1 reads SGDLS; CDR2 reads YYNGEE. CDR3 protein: CASSAGTGDTQYF. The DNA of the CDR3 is TGTGCCAGCAGCGCTGGGACAGGGGATACGCAGTATTTT.

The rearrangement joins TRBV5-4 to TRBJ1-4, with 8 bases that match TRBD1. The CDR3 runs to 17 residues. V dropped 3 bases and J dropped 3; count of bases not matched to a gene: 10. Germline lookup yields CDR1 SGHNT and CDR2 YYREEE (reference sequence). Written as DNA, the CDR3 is TGTGCCAGCAGCTGGGGGTCACTCAGGGGGCCTAATGAAAAACTGTTTTTT. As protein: CASSWGSLRGPNEKLFF. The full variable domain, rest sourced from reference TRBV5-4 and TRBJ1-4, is ETGVTQSPTHLIKTRGQQVTLRCSSQSGHNTVSWYQQALGQGPQFIFQYYREEENGRGNFPPRFSGLQFPNYSSELNVNALELDDSALYLCASSWGSLRGPNEKLFFGSGTQLSVL.

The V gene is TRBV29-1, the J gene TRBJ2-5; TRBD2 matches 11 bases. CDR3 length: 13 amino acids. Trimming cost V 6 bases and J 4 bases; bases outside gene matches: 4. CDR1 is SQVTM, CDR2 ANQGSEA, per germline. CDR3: CSVETSGTETQYF. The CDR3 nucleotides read TGCAGCGTAGAGACTAGCGGGACAGAGACCCAGTACTTC. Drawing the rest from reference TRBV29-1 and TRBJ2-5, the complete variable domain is SAVISQKPSRDICQRGTSLTIQCQVDSQVTMMFWYRQQPGQSLTLIATANQGSEATYESGFVIDKFPISRPNLTFSTLTVSNMSPEDSSIYLCSVETSGTETQYFGPGTRLLVL.

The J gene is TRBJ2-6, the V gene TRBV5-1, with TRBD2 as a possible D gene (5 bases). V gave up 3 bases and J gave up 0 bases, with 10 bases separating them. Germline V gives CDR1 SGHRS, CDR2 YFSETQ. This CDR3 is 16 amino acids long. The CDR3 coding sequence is TGCGCCAGCAGCTCGGGGTCTCACTCTGGGGCCAACGTCCTGACTTTC. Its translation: CASSSGSHSGANVLTF.

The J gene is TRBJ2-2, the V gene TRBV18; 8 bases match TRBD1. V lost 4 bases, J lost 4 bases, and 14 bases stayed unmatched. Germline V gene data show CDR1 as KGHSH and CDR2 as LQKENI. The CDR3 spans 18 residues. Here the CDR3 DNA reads TGTGCCAGCTCACTCGGACAGGGTGGATTCGGAGGCACCGGGGAGCTGTTTTTT. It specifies CASSLGQGGFGGTGELFF.

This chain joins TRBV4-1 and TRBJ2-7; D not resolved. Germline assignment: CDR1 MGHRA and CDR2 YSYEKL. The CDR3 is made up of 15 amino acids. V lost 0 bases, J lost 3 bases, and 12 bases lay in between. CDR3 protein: CASSQDAFLDYEQYF. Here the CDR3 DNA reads TGCGCCAGCAGCCAAGATGCCTTCCTAGACTACGAGCAGTACTTC.

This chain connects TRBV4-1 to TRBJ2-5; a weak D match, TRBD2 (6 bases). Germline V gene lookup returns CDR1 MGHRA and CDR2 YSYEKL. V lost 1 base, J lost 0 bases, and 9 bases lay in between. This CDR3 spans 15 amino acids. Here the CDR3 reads CASSQVLAHQETQYF. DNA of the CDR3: TGCGCCAGCAGCCAAGTGCTAGCGCACCAAGAGACCCAGTACTTC.

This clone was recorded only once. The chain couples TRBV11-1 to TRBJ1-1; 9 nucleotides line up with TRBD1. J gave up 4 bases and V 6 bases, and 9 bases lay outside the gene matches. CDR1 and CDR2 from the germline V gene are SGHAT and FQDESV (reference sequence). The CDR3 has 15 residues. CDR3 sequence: CASSPQGAPGTEAFF. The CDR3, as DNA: TGTGCCAGCAGTCCACAGGGGGCGCCGGGCACTGAAGCTTTCTTT. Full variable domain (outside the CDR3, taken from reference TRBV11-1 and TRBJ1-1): EAEVAQSPRYKITEKSQAVAFWCDPISGHATLYWYRQILGQGPELLVQFQDESVVDDSQLPKDRFSAERLKGVDSTLKIQPAELGDSAMYLCASSPQGAPGTEAFFGQGTRLTVV.

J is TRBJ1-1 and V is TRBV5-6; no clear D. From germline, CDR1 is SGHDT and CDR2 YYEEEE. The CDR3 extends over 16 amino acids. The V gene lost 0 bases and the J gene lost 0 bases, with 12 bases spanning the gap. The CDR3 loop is CASSLALGPVNTEAFF. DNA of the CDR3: TGTGCCAGCAGCTTGGCCCTTGGTCCGGTGAACACTGAAGCTTTCTTT.

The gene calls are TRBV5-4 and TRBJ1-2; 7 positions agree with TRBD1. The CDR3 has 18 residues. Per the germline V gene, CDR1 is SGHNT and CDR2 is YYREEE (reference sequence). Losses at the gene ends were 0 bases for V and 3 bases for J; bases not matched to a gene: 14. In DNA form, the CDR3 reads TGTGCCAGCAGCTTGGGGATCCGGGACAGTCGTAGCTACTATGGCTACACCTTC. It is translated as CASSLGIRDSRSYYGYTF.

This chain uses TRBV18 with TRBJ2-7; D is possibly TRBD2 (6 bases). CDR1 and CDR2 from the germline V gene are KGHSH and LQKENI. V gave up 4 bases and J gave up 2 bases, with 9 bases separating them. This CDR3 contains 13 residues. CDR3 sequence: CASSLSGAYEQYF. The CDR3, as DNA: TGTGCCAGCTCACTCTCGGGGGCCTACGAGCAGTACTTC.

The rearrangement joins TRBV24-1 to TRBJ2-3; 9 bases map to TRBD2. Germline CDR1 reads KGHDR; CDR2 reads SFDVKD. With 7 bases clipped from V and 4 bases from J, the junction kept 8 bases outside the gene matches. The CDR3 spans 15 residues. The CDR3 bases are TGTGCCACCAGCCGCGTAGCGGGAGCGGCAGATACGCAGTATTTT. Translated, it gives CATSRVAGAADTQYF.

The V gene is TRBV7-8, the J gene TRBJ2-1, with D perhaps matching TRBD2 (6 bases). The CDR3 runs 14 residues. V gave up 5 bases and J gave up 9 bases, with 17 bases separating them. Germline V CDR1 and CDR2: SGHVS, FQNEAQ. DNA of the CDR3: TGTGCCAGCAGCCCCGGAGGGGTCTTTAGTGAGCAGTTCTTC. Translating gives CASSPGGVFSEQFF.

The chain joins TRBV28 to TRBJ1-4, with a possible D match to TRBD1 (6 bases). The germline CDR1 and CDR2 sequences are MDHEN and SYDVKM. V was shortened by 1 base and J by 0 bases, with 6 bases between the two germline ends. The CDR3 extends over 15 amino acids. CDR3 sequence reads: CASSLSGATNEKLFF. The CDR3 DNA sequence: TGTGCCAGCAGTTTATCAGGGGCAACTAATGAAAAACTGTTTTTT.

The CDR3 protein is CSASGAGGIPGYGYTF. The CDR3 bases are TGCAGTGCTAGTGGGGCAGGGGGCATACCGGGATATGGCTACACCTTC. The chain joins TRBV20-1 to TRBJ1-2; 8 nucleotides match TRBD1. Germline trimming cut 3 bases from V and 5 bases from J; bases unmatched to any gene: 14. The CDR3 contains 16 residues. Germline V CDR1 and CDR2: DFQATT, SNEGSKA (reference sequence).

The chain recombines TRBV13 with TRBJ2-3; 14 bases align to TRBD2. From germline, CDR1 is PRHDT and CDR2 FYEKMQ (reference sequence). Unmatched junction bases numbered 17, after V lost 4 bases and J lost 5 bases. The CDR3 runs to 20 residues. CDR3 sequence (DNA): TGTGCCAGCAGCTCTCCCACGGGCCCGGGACTAGCGGGGGATGGAGATACGCAGTATTTT. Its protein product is CASSSPTGPGLAGDGDTQYF.

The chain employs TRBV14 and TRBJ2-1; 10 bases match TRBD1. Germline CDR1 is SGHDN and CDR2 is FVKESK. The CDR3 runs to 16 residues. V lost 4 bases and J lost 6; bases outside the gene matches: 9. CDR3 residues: CASSPHQGQGSNEQFF. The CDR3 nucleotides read TGTGCCAGCAGCCCCCACCAGGGACAGGGGTCCAATGAGCAGTTCTTC.

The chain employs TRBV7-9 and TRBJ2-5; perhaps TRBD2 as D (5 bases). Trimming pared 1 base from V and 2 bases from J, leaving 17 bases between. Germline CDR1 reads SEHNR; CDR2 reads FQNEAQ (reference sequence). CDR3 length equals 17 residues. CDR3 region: CASSLGGDYGYQETQYF. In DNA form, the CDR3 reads TGTGCCAGCAGCTTAGGGGGAGACTACGGGTATCAAGAGACCCAGTACTTC.

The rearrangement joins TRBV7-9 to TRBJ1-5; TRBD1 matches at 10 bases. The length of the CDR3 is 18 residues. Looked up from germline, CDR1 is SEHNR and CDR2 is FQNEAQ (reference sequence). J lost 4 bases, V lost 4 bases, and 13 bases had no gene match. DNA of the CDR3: TGTGCCAGCAGCTCCACCCACAGGGACAGGGGATTGAATCAGCCCCAGCATTTT. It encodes CASSSTHRDRGLNQPQHF.